These 30 T cell receptor beta chains were sequenced from one sample in a study of blood T cell repertoires in COVID-19. The data were produced by immunoSEQ multiplex PCR, yet TCRdb's version contains in-frame clones alone and is incomplete. The sample consists of some 150,000 clones, about nine tenths of them appearing once. The sequenced sample consisted of peripheral blood. All receptors derive from a human donor in a cohort sampled during active COVID-19.

The chain links TRBV9 to TRBJ2-5; possible D gene TRBD1, 5 bases. Trimming cost V 3 bases and J 5 bases, with 11 bases left between them. The germline gives CDR1 SGDLS, CDR2 YYNGEE. This CDR3 has 13 residues. CDR3 in DNA: TGTGCCAGCAGCGCCAGGGTCAGGGAGACCCAGTACTTC. This codes for CASSARVRETQYF.

The chain uses TRBV6-5 and TRBJ2-7; possible D gene TRBD2, 6 bases. Germline values: CDR1 MNHEY, CDR2 SVGAGI. CDR3 length equals 12 residues. The V end was cut by 6 bases, the J end by 4 bases, with 10 bases between. The DNA for the CDR3 is TGTGCCAGCAGCCACGCGGGGTACGAGCAGTACTTC. Encoded protein: CASSHAGYEQYF.

This chain uses TRBV5-1 with TRBJ1-2, with 10 bases identical to TRBD1. The ends lost 0 bases at V and 4 bases at J; junction bases unmatched: 0. From germline, CDR1 is SGHRS and CDR2 YFSETQ. The CDR3 runs 14 residues. The CDR3 DNA sequence: TGCGCCAGCAGCTTGGGACAGGGGGCCTATGGCTACACCTTC. Translation gives CASSLGQGAYGYTF.

CDR3 nucleotide sequence: TGTGCCAGCTCACTAAGAAGCGGGGGGGCAGATGAGCAGTTCTTC. Protein: CASSLRSGGADEQFF. The chain recombines TRBV18 with TRBJ2-1, with TRBD2 identical over 10 bases. The CDR3 sequence is 15 residues long. V trimming: 4 bases; J trimming: 8 bases; junction bases outside the gene matches: 8. The germline V gene encodes CDR1 KGHSH and CDR2 LQKENI. The whole variable domain, filled in from reference TRBV18 and TRBJ2-1, reads NAGVMQNPRHLVRRRGQEARLRCSPMKGHSHVYWYRQLPEEGLKFMVYLQKENIIDESGMPKERFSAEFPKEGPSILRIQQVVRGDSAAYFCASSLRSGGADEQFFGPGTRLTVL.

This chain uses TRBV7-2 with TRBJ2-1; 14 bases match TRBD2. The CDR3 spans 18 residues. The V gene end was trimmed by 4 bases and the J gene end by 0 bases; junction bases not matched to a gene: 5. Germline loops: CDR1 SGHTA, CDR2 FQGNSA. The CDR3 protein is CASSSFGTSGSSYNEQFF. The CDR3 DNA follows: TGTGCCAGCAGCTCCTTCGGGACTAGCGGGAGCTCCTACAATGAGCAGTTCTTC. The full variable domain, its missing parts supplied by reference TRBV7-2 and TRBJ2-1, is GAGVSQSPSNKVTEKGKDVELRCDPISGHTALYWYRQSLGQGLEFLIYFQGNSAPDKSGLPSDRFSAERTGGSVSTLTIQRTQQEDSAVYLCASSSFGTSGSSYNEQFFGPGTRLTVL.

V and J are TRBV7-2 and TRBJ1-1; possible D gene TRBD1, 5 bases. The V gene lost 2 bases and the J gene lost 0 bases, with 10 bases spanning the gap. Germline V gene sequence: CDR1 SGHTA, CDR2 FQGNSA. This CDR3 contains 15 residues. Here the CDR3 DNA reads TGTGCCAGCAGCTTAACGGGACTTATGAACACTGAAGCTTTCTTT. This sequence encodes CASSLTGLMNTEAFF.

The chain carries TRBV29-1 and TRBJ2-1, with 9 bases lining up with TRBD1. The V and J ends lost 6 bases and 9 bases, in that order; junction bases with no gene match: 6. CDR1 and CDR2 (germline): SQVTM, ANQGSEA. The CDR3 length is 12 residues. The CDR3 bases are TGCAGCGTGGGACAGGGAGGCGGTGAGCAGTTCTTC. As protein: CSVGQGGGEQFF.

This chain uses TRBV5-4 with TRBJ2-2; perhaps TRBD2 as D (7 bases). The CDR3 extends over 15 amino acids. Germline-derived CDR1 and CDR2 are SGHNT and YYREEE (reference sequence). V was clipped by 0 bases and J by 6 bases, with 12 bases between them. As DNA, the CDR3 is TGTGCCAGCAGCTTGGGAGTGGGGGGGCCCGGGGAGCTGTTTTTT. Translation: CASSLGVGGPGELFF.

The chain has TRBV6-5 and TRBJ2-3; 10 bases line up with TRBD1. CDR1 and CDR2 from the germline V gene are MNHEY and SVGAGI. CDR3 length equals 16 residues. V lost 4 bases to trimming and J lost 6 bases; unmatched junction nucleotides: 10. CDR3 coding DNA: TGTGCCAGCAGTTTATCCGGGACAGGGGTTCAGGATACGCAGTATTTT. Its translation: CASSLSGTGVQDTQYF.

The V gene is TRBV10-1, the J gene TRBJ2-5, with a weak D call TRBD1 (6 bases). This CDR3 comprises 16 residues. V was clipped by 2 bases and J by 1 base, with 14 bases between them. Germline values: CDR1 WNHNN, CDR2 SYGVQD (reference sequence). In DNA form, the CDR3 reads TGCGCCAGCAGTGAGAGGCTGCGACAGGCCCAAGAGACCCAGTACTTC. Protein product: CASSERLRQAQETQYF.

The chain couples TRBV6-5 to TRBJ2-7, with D tentatively TRBD1 (5 bases). V lost 6 bases, J lost 3 bases, and 6 bases lay in between. Germline assignment: CDR1 MNHEY and CDR2 SVGAGI. There are 11 residues in the CDR3. Written as DNA, the CDR3 is TGTGCCAGCAGACAGGACTACGAGCAGTACTTC. This codes for CASRQDYEQYF.

The chain has TRBV9 and TRBJ2-5; 16 nucleotides align to TRBD2. CDR1 SGDLS and CDR2 YYNGEE come from the germline V gene. The CDR3 consists of 19 residues. V trimming: 0 bases; J trimming: 7 bases; junction bases outside the gene matches: 12. The DNA for the CDR3 is TGTGCCAGCAGCGTAGAGGCCTCGGGACTAGCGGGGGGGCCAGTGACCCAGTACTTC. Translating it yields CASSVEASGLAGGPVTQYF. Drawing the rest from reference TRBV9 and TRBJ2-5, the complete variable domain is DSGVTQTPKHLITATGQRVTLRCSPRSGDLSVYWYQQSLDQGLQFLIQYYNGEERAKGNILERFSAQQFPDLHSELNLSSLELGDSALYFCASSVEASGLAGGPVTQYFGPGTRLLVL.

The chain joins TRBV27 to TRBJ2-7, with 10 nucleotides matching TRBD1. Germline CDR1 reads MNHEY; CDR2 reads SMNVEV (reference sequence). The CDR3 has 15 amino acids. Trimming at V came to 1 base and at J to 4 bases, leaving 4 bases not matched to a gene. The CDR3 DNA is TGTGCCAGCAGTTTATGGGACAGGGGACGGTACGAGCAGTACTTC. It codes for CASSLWDRGRYEQYF.

V gene TRBV6-1 combines with J gene TRBJ1-4; 7 bases agree with TRBD1. There are 14 residues in the CDR3. CDR1 is MNHNS, CDR2 SASEGT, per germline. Trimming at V came to 0 bases and at J to 7 bases, leaving 2 bases not matched to a gene. Here the CDR3 DNA reads TGTGCCAGCAGTGAAGCGACAGGGTTTGAAAAACTGTTTTTT. It specifies CASSEATGFEKLFF.

This chain joins TRBV6-2 or TRBV6-3 and TRBJ2-7; TRBD1 is a possible D gene (5 bases). Germline CDR1 MNHEY, CDR2 SVGEGT. This CDR3 is 15 amino acids long. Trimming pared 5 bases from V and 0 bases from J, leaving 14 bases between. The CDR3 region is CASSVPRTSSYEQYF. The CDR3, as DNA: TGTGCCAGCAGTGTCCCGCGGACAAGCTCCTACGAGCAGTACTTC.

The chain uses TRBV4-2 and TRBJ1-1; D is undetermined. The V end was cut by 0 bases, the J end by 4 bases, with 12 bases between. The germline gives CDR1 LGHNA, CDR2 YNFKEQ. The CDR3 loop spans 15 amino acids. CDR3 residues: CASSQDSQEGTEAFF. DNA of the CDR3: TGTGCCAGCAGCCAAGATAGTCAGGAGGGCACTGAAGCTTTCTTT.

The chain has TRBV2 and TRBJ1-2; the D gene is possibly TRBD1 (5 bases). The CDR3 totals 13 residues. Germline loops: CDR1 SNHLY, CDR2 FYNNEI. With 3 bases removed from V and 6 bases from J, the gap between germline ends came to 11 bases. CDR3 residues: CASSDRQGNGYTF. CDR3 nucleotides: TGTGCCAGCAGTGATAGGCAGGGCAATGGCTACACCTTC.

This clone was detected only once. The chain is built from TRBV4-2 and TRBJ2-2; 7 bases fit TRBD2. The CDR3 length is 17 residues. Per the germline V gene, CDR1 is LGHNA and CDR2 is YNFKEQ. The ends lost 0 bases at V and 5 bases at J; junction bases unmatched: 9. Here the CDR3 DNA reads TGTGCCAGCAGCCAAGACGCGGTAGCGGGTGAGACCGGGGAGCTGTTTTTT. This gives the protein CASSQDAVAGETGELFF.

The chain's CDR3 is CATRRASNSVNEQFF. CDR3 nucleotides: TGTGCCACCCGCCGCGCTAGTAACTCAGTGAATGAGCAGTTCTTC. The J gene is TRBJ2-1, the V gene TRBV19; D remains unclear. CDR1 is LNHDA, CDR2 SQIVND, per germline (reference sequence). CDR3 length: 15 residues. The ends were cut back, 10 bases at V and 7 bases at J, with 23 bases in the middle.

The chain is built from TRBV5-1 and TRBJ2-7; 9 bases fit TRBD1. After removal of 3 bases from V and 2 bases from J, the junction contained 3 bases not matched to a gene. The length of the CDR3 is 14 residues. CDR1 is SGHRS and CDR2 is YFSETQ in the germline V gene. The CDR3: CASSYGDRAYEQYF. The CDR3 region has the DNA TGCGCCAGCAGCTACGGGGACAGGGCCTACGAGCAGTACTTC.

The sample holds one count of this clone. The chain carries TRBV5-4 and TRBJ2-3, with TRBD2 identical over 12 bases. The CDR3 contains 16 residues. The junction had 8 bases not matched to a gene; V was cut back by 4 bases and J by 5 bases. Per germline, CDR1 SGHNT and CDR2 YYREEE (reference sequence). The CDR3 loop reads CASSVSSGGALDTQYF. CDR3 DNA: TGTGCCAGCAGCGTCTCTAGCGGGGGGGCTCTAGATACGCAGTATTTT.

This clone was counted once. V and J are TRBV11-2 and TRBJ1-1, with a tentative D call TRBD1 (5 bases). This CDR3 is built from 15 residues. Trimming pared 7 bases from V and 4 bases from J, leaving 19 bases between. Looked up from germline, CDR1 is SGHAT and CDR2 is FQNNGV. In DNA, the CDR3 is TGTGCCAGCACCCGAAGCGCAGGGCTTGGCACTGAAGCTTTCTTT. It specifies CASTRSAGLGTEAFF.

This rearrangement joins TRBV21-1 to TRBJ1-2; the table's D call of TRBD1 was not tested on the DNA. TRBV21-1 is a known pseudogene. There are 17 residues in the CDR3. The CDR3 loop reads CASSKASRDRENYGYTF. In DNA, the CDR3 is TGTGCCAGCAGCAAAGCCTCTCGGGACAGGGAGAACTATGGCTACACCTTC.

V usage is TRBV5-4 and J usage is TRBJ2-1; D is uncertain. The CDR3 has 16 amino acids. The germline V gene has CDR1 SGHNT and CDR2 YYREEE (reference sequence). V was shortened by 0 bases and J by 0 bases, with 10 bases between the two germline ends. The CDR3 loop reads CASSLGALSSYNEQFF. The CDR3 DNA is TGTGCCAGCAGCTTGGGAGCCCTGAGCTCCTACAATGAGCAGTTCTTC.

The chain links TRBV11-2 to TRBJ2-1; tentative D call: TRBD2 (5 bases). Trimming left V 1 base short and J 9 bases short, with 7 bases between. From germline, CDR1 is SGHAT and CDR2 FQNNGV. This CDR3 contains 12 residues. This CDR3 is CASSLGGFEQFF. CDR3 coding DNA: TGTGCCAGCAGCTTAGGAGGGTTTGAGCAGTTCTTC.

The chain links TRBV7-9 to TRBJ1-6; a weak D match, TRBD1 (5 bases). With 4 bases removed from V and 7 bases from J, the gap between germline ends came to 14 bases. Germline V gene lookup returns CDR1 SEHNR and CDR2 FQNEAQ (reference sequence). This CDR3 has 15 residues. In DNA form, the CDR3 reads TGTGCCAGCAGCTCCCAAGACTCAGGGAATTCACCCCTCCACTTT. Translated: CASSSQDSGNSPLHF. Combining the CDR3 with reference TRBV7-9 and TRBJ1-6 gives the whole variable domain DTGVSQNPRHKITKRGQNVTFRCDPISEHNRLYWYRQTLGQGPEFLTYFQNEAQLEKSRLLSDRFSAERPKGSFSTLEIQRTEQGDSAMYLCASSSQDSGNSPLHFGNGTRLTVT.

This chain uses TRBV5-1 with TRBJ1-2, with a weak D call TRBD1 (5 bases). The germline V gene has CDR1 SGHRS and CDR2 YFSETQ. Between the trimmed V and J ends, which lost 0 bases and 4 bases, there was a span of 10 bases. This CDR3 is built from 14 residues. CDR3 bases: TGCGCCAGCAGCTTGGGGCAGGGAACCTATGGCTACACCTTC. Protein sequence: CASSLGQGTYGYTF.

This chain connects TRBV30 to TRBJ2-5; maybe TRBD2 (6 bases). Germline V CDR1 and CDR2: GTSNPN, SVGIG (reference sequence). The CDR3 loop spans 14 amino acids. V was pared by 2 bases and J by 5 bases, with 15 bases between. The CDR3 reads CAWSRRGGVETQYF. The CDR3 DNA follows: TGTGCCTGGAGTAGGCGGGGCGGGGTGGAGACCCAGTACTTC.

This clone was counted once. The chain uses TRBV2 and TRBJ2-7, with 8 nucleotides matching TRBD1. V shed 8 bases, J shed 5 bases, and the junction held 8 bases outside the gene matches. The CDR3 has 13 amino acids. The V gene's germline CDR1 is SNHLY and CDR2 FYNNEI. CDR3 nucleotides: TGTGCCAGCGGTAAGCAGGGGGCGCACGAGCAGTACTTC. Translating gives CASGKQGAHEQYF.

The chain has TRBV5-1 and TRBJ1-6, with D possibly being TRBD1 (6 bases). There are 13 residues in the CDR3. The germline V gene encodes CDR1 SGHRS and CDR2 YFSETQ. Trimming took 7 bases from V and 10 from J, leaving 15 bases between them. This CDR3 reads CASAGESESPLHF. The CDR3 nucleotides are TGCGCCAGCGCAGGGGAATCCGAGTCACCCCTCCACTTT.